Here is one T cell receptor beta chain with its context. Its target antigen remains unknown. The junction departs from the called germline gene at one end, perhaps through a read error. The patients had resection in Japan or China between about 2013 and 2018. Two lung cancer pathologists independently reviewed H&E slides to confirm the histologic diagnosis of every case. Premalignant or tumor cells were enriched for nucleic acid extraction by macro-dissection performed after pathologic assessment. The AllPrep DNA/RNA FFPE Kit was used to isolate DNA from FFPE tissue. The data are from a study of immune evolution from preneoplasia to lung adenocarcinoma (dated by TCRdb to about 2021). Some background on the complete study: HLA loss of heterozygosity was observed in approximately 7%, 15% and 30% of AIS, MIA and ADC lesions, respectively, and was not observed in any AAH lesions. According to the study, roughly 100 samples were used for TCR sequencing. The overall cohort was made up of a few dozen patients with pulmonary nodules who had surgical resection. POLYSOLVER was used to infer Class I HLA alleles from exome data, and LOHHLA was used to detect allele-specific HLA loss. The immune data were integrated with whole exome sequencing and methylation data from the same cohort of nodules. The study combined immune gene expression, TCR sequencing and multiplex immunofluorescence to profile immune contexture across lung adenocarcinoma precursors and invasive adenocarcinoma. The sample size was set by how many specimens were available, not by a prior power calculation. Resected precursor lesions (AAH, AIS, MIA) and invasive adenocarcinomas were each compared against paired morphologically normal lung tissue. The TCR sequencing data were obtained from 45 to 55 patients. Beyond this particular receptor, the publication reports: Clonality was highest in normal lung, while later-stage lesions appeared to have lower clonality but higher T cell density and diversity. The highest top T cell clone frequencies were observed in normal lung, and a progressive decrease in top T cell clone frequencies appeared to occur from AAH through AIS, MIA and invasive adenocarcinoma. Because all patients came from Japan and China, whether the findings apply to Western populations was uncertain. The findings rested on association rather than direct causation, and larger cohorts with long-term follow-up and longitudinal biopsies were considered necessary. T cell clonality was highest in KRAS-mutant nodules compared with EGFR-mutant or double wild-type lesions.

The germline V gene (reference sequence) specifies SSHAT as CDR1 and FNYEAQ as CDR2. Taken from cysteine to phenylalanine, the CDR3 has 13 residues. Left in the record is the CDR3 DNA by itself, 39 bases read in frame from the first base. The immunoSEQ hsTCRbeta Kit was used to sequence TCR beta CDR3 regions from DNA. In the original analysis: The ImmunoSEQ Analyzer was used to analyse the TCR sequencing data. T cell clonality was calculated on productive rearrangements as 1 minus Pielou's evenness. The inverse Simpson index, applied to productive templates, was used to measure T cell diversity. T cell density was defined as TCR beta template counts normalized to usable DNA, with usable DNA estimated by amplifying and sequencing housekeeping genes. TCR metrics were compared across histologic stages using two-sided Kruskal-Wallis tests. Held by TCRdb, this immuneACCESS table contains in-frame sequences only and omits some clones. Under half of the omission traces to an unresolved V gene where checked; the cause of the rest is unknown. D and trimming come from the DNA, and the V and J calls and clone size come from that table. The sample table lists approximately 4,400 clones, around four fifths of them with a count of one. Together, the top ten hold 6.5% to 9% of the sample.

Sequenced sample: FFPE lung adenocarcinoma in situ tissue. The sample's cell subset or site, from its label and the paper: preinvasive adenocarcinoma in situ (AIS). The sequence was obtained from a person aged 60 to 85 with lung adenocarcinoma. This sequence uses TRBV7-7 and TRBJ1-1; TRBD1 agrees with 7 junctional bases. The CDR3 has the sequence CASSLDRATEAFF. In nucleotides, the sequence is TGTGCTAGCAGCTTAGACAGGGCCACTGAAGCTTTCTTT.